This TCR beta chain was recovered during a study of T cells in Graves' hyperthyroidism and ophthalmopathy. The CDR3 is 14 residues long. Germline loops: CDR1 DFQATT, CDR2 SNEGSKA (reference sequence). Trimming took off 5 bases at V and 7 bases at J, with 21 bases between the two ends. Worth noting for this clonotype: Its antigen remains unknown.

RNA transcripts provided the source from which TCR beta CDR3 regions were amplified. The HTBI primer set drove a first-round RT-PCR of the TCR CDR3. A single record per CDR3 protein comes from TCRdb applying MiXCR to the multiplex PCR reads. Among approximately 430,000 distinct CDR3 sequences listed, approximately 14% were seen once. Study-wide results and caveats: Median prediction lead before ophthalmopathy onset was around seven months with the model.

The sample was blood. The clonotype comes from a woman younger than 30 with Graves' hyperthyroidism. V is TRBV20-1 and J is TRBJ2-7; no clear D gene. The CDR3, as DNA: TGCAGTGCTGTCGGCGATCCCTCCAGTAGGGAGCAGTACTTC. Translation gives CSAVGDPSSREQYF.